The 21 T cell receptor beta chains below all came from one sample that was sequenced in a study of T cell repertoires in cytomegalovirus infection. No cognate antigen is known for these TCRs. In TCRdb, the reads were re-called with MiXCR into one record per CDR3 protein. Of fewer than 200,000 distinct CDR3 sequences listed, less than 25% are singletons. The sequences come from CD8+ T cells from cultured PBMCs, collected from culture after CMV antigen stimulation. These receptors all stem from a human donor in good health (CMV status not recorded). Some clones in this sample may be carry-over from other donors' samples.

This clonotype was picked up a small number of times. V is TRBV6-6 and J is TRBJ2-5; 7 bases are a match to TRBD2. Trimming removed 2 bases from V and 3 bases from J; junction bases left unmatched: 9. The CDR3 consists of 16 residues. Germline lookup yields CDR1 MNHNY and CDR2 SVGAGI (reference sequence). CDR3 amino acids: CASSYLSAAGEETQYF. The CDR3 nucleotides are TGTGCCAGCAGTTACCTGTCCGCCGCGGGGGAAGAGACCCAGTACTTC.

This chain connects TRBV4-1 to TRBJ1-6; D gene uncertain. This CDR3 contains 16 residues. The V gene lost 1 base and the J gene lost 3 bases, with 10 bases spanning the gap. Germline V gene lookup returns CDR1 MGHRA and CDR2 YSYEKL. The CDR3 is CASSQAISYYNSPLHF. The CDR3 DNA reads as TGCGCCAGCAGCCAAGCTATCAGCTACTATAATTCACCCCTCCACTTT.

In its sample, this clonotype was seen a few times. The rearrangement links TRBV6-6 to TRBJ2-5, with D possibly being TRBD1 or TRBD2 (5 bases each). The CDR3 contains 14 residues. Germline values: CDR1 MNHNY, CDR2 SVGAGI (reference sequence). Trimming removed 6 bases at V and 2 bases at J, with 13 bases between. The CDR3 DNA sequence: TGTGCCAGCAGGGAGAGGGGCAAACAAGAGACCCAGTACTTC. It encodes CASRERGKQETQYF.

This clonotype was observed a handful of times. The V call is TRBV7-2, the J call TRBJ2-1, with TRBD1 matching 8 bases. The CDR3 is 15 amino acids. V lost 5 bases and J lost 5; bases outside the gene matches: 8. Germline CDR1 is SGHTA and CDR2 is FQGNSA. The CDR3 nucleotides read TGTGCCAGCAGCCTCCGGGACAGGTTAGACAATGAGCAGTTCTTC. This encodes CASSLRDRLDNEQFF.

This chain joins TRBV27 and TRBJ1-5; D gene unclear. The CDR3 contains 13 residues. V lost 8 bases, J lost 0 bases, and 8 bases lay in between. Germline values: CDR1 MNHEY, CDR2 SMNVEV (reference sequence). CDR3: CASGRYSNQPQHF. The CDR3 DNA is TGTGCCAGCGGGAGATATAGCAATCAGCCCCAGCATTTT.

The rearrangement uses TRBV6-6 and TRBJ2-3; 8 bases align to TRBD2. Germline V lookup: CDR1 MNHNY, CDR2 SVGAGI (reference sequence). The CDR3 length is 15 residues. V shed 2 bases, J shed 3 bases, and the junction held 4 bases outside the gene matches. The CDR3 reads CASSYAGGGTDTQYF. In nucleotides, the CDR3 is TGTGCCAGCAGTTACGCCGGCGGGGGGACAGATACGCAGTATTTT.

J is TRBJ2-1 and V is TRBV24-1; D is unclear. CDR3 size: 16 residues. Trimming took off 4 bases at V and 3 bases at J, with 15 bases between the two ends. Germline V gene lookup returns CDR1 KGHDR and CDR2 SFDVKD. Here the CDR3 reads CATSDRRQASYNEQFF. In DNA form, the CDR3 reads TGTGCCACCAGTGACCGACGCCAGGCAAGCTACAATGAGCAGTTCTTC.

This chain uses TRBV28 with TRBJ2-1, with 12 bases aligning to TRBD2. The J segment lost 7 bases and the V segment lost 3 bases, leaving 7 bases of the junction unmatched. CDR3 size: 16 residues. The germline CDR1 and CDR2 sequences are MDHEN and SYDVKM. The CDR3 region has the DNA TGTGCCAGCAGTTTGCTTCTAGCGGGGGGGCGAAATGAGCAGTTCTTC. Amino acids: CASSLLLAGGRNEQFF.

This clonotype was picked up a small number of times. The chain joins TRBV7-9 to TRBJ2-2, with D perhaps matching TRBD1 (5 bases). V lost 3 bases, J lost 5 bases, and 13 bases lay in between. Germline lookup yields CDR1 SEHNR and CDR2 FQNEAQ (reference sequence). This CDR3 region has 15 residues. The CDR3 DNA is TGTGCCAGCAGCTTTCCCCGCGGACAAACCGGGGAGCTGTTTTTT. Amino acids: CASSFPRGQTGELFF.

This CDR3 is CASSQGTGESGANVLTF. The CDR3 DNA is TGTGCCAGCAGCCAAGGGACAGGGGAGTCTGGGGCCAACGTCCTGACTTTC. The J gene is TRBJ2-6, the V gene TRBV3-1; TRBD1 aligns across 9 bases. The CDR3 contains 17 residues. V shed 1 base, J shed 1 base, and the junction held 2 bases outside the gene matches. Germline V gives CDR1 LGHDT, CDR2 YNNKEL (reference sequence).

This clonotype showed up just a few times. The chain joins TRBV5-5 to TRBJ1-5; D may be TRBD1 (6 bases). Looked up from germline, CDR1 is SGHKS and CDR2 is YYEKEE (reference sequence). Deletions cut 0 bases from V and 0 bases from J, with 13 bases between. The CDR3 contains 17 residues. The chain's CDR3 is CASSLARTAYSNQPQHF. The CDR3 DNA follows: TGTGCCAGCAGCTTGGCCCGGACAGCCTATAGCAATCAGCCCCAGCATTTT.

The chain couples TRBV7-2 to TRBJ2-2, with D possibly being TRBD2 (7 bases). This CDR3 contains 17 residues. Deletions cut 4 bases from V and 6 bases from J, with 21 bases between. CDR1 and CDR2 from the germline V gene are SGHTA and FQGNSA. The CDR3 coding sequence is TGTGCCAGCAGCTCCCTGGGGGGGGCTAGCGAATCCGGGGAGCTGTTTTTT. This encodes CASSSLGGASESGELFF.

The chain combines TRBV27 with TRBJ1-1; D is undetermined. The CDR3 spans 14 residues. Per germline, CDR1 MNHEY and CDR2 SMNVEV (reference sequence). Trimming pared 6 bases from V and 2 bases from J, leaving 13 bases between. The CDR3 region has the DNA TGTGCCAGCAGCACCGTAACAGCCAACACTGAAGCTTTCTTT. Residues: CASSTVTANTEAFF.

V gene TRBV11-2 combines with J gene TRBJ2-3; D not resolved. The CDR3 covers 15 residues. CDR1 is SGHAT and CDR2 is FQNNGV in the germline V gene. V dropped 2 bases and J dropped 1 base, with 10 bases sitting between them. CDR3 protein: CASSLISGGTDTQYF. The CDR3 DNA sequence: TGTGCCAGCAGCTTAATCTCAGGAGGCACAGATACGCAGTATTTT.

The gene calls are TRBV12-3 or TRBV12-4 and TRBJ2-1; TRBD2 matches at 7 bases. This CDR3 comprises 20 residues. V shed 1 base, J shed 2 bases, and the junction held 17 bases outside the gene matches. CDR3 bases: TGTGCCAGCAGTTTAGTATCCACGGGGAGGGCGGTGGTTCCCTACAATGAGCAGTTCTTC. It codes for CASSLVSTGRAVVPYNEQFF.

This clonotype was picked up a small number of times. The genes are TRBV7-6 and TRBJ1-5, with a possible D match to TRBD1 (5 bases). The germline gives CDR1 SGHVS, CDR2 FNYEAQ. CDR3 size: 12 residues. The CDR3 here is CASGGLEQPQHF. In DNA, the CDR3 is TGTGCAAGCGGGGGGTTAGAGCAGCCCCAGCATTTT.

This chain joins TRBV7-9 and TRBJ1-4; D is undetermined. The germline V gene has CDR1 SEHNR and CDR2 FQNEAQ (reference sequence). Between the trimmed V and J ends, which lost 5 bases and 5 bases, there was a span of 9 bases. The CDR3 has 13 amino acids. The CDR3 coding sequence is TGTGCCAGCAGCGTTATCCGAAATGAAAAACTGTTTTTT. As protein: CASSVIRNEKLFF.

The V and J genes are TRBV7-9 and TRBJ1-1; 7 bases line up with TRBD1. From germline, CDR1 is SEHNR and CDR2 FQNEAQ (reference sequence). This CDR3 region has 14 residues. Losses at the gene ends were 5 bases for V and 5 bases for J; bases not matched to a gene: 8. The CDR3 is CASSARQGPTEAFF. As DNA, the CDR3 is TGTGCCAGCAGCGCCCGACAGGGCCCAACTGAAGCTTTCTTT.

This clonotype was recorded a few times. The chain has TRBV7-2 and TRBJ1-5; no clear D. The CDR3 length is 15 residues. The germline CDR1 and CDR2 sequences are SGHTA and FQGNSA. V lost 3 bases and J lost 0, with 9 bases in between. The CDR3 is CASSFRHFSNQPQHF. The DNA of the CDR3 is TGTGCCAGCAGCTTTAGGCACTTTAGCAATCAGCCCCAGCATTTT.

This clonotype was observed a few times. The chain joins TRBV7-2 to TRBJ2-1; perhaps TRBD1 as D (6 bases). Germline lookup yields CDR1 SGHTA and CDR2 FQGNSA. V lost 5 bases and J lost 1, with 18 bases in between. The CDR3 extends over 17 amino acids. Here the CDR3 DNA reads TGTGCCAGCAGCCCACAGGGAATCGGTATTTCCTACAATGAGCAGTTCTTC. It yields the protein CASSPQGIGISYNEQFF. The full variable domain, its missing parts supplied by reference TRBV7-2 and TRBJ2-1, is GAGVSQSPSNKVTEKGKDVELRCDPISGHTALYWYRQSLGQGLEFLIYFQGNSAPDKSGLPSDRFSAERTGGSVSTLTIQRTQQEDSAVYLCASSPQGIGISYNEQFFGPGTRLTVL.

The sample holds a few counts of this clonotype. The chain carries TRBV6-5 and TRBJ1-5; perhaps TRBD1 as D (5 bases). The germline V and J ends were trimmed by 6 bases and 2 bases, with 5 bases remaining between them. The germline CDR1 and CDR2 sequences are MNHEY and SVGAGI. CDR3 size: 12 residues. CDR3 sequence reads: CASRQGNQPQHF. For the CDR3, the DNA is TGTGCCAGCAGACAGGGCAATCAGCCCCAGCATTTT.